This T cell receptor (beta chain) is drawn from a study of blood T cell repertoires in COVID-19. Clones were read by immunoSEQ multiplex PCR, and TCRdb kept only the in-frame ones, dropping some. The repertoire holds 130,000 to 150,000 clones, with around 83% as singletons. This clone was seen a single time. Sequenced input: peripheral blood. The sequence came from a woman over 75 with acute or convalescent COVID-19.

This CDR3 is CASSLEGRGYGYTF. The CDR3 nucleotides are TGTGCCAGCAGCTTAGAGGGCAGGGGCTATGGCTACACCTTC. The chain employs TRBV13 and TRBJ1-2, with a possible D match to TRBD1 (6 bases). This CDR3 contains 14 residues. Deletions cut 1 base from V and 4 bases from J, with 10 bases between. Germline loops: CDR1 PRHDT, CDR2 FYEKMQ (reference sequence). Filled out from reference TRBV13 and TRBJ1-2, the complete variable domain reads AAGVIQSPRHLIKEKRETATLKCYPIPRHDTVYWYQQGPGQDPQFLISFYEKMQSDKGSIPDRFSAQQFSDYHSELNMSSLELGDSALYFCASSLEGRGYGYTFGSGTRLTVV.